This TCR beta chain came from a study of T-cell memory formation after mild COVID-19 (dated by TCRdb to the early 2020s). A note on the overall study: TCR sequence clusters from the two donors were largely donor specific. T-cell clones expanding and contracting after mild COVID-19 in a couple of donors were tracked by longitudinal TCRalpha and TCRbeta repertoire sequencing. The cohort was made up of two young adult volunteers, one female and one male, who were previously healthy.

The CDR3 contains 15 residues, cysteine and phenylalanine counted. The read is trimmed to its CDR3 DNA, 45 bases read in frame from base 1. At the junction V is shortened by 0 bases and J by 7 bases; bases outside the gene matches: 7. CDR1 is given as MGHRA and CDR2 as YSYEKL, both from the germline V gene. Points the paper makes about the study in general: From day 15 to 85, contracting clones showed balanced CD4/CD8 phenotypes, whereas a second wave of clones that expanded from day 15 to 37 leaned towards CD4+. Only a couple of mild cases were covered in the study, and larger cohorts including severe cases with pre-infection samples were considered necessary. The detection of some responding clones in pre-infection memory suggests that pre-existing cross-reactive memory T cells joined the SARS-CoV-2 response. Contracting CD4+ clones appeared mostly in the CM and EM memory subsets, whereas CD8+ clones were enriched in EMRA. SARS-CoV-2 specificity of the second-wave clones peaking on day 37 was not confirmed.

As concerns this clonotype: Its cognate antigen has yet to be identified. No base quality information exists; no much larger clone differs at one position.

Ficoll-Paque density gradient centrifugation was used to isolate PBMCs. The sample was run on an Illumina NovaSeq 6000. TCRalpha and TCRbeta cDNA libraries were built by 5'RACE with constant-segment primers, adding sample barcodes and unique molecular identifiers. RNA was extracted from every sample with Trizol reagent. Amplification of the libraries took two PCR steps, and the second step added a second sample barcode plus Illumina TruSeq adapters. Sequencing of libraries was performed on an Illumina NovaSeq with 2 x 150 bp paired-end reads. The source study handled its data this way. Demultiplexing of reads and collapsing into UMI-guided consensus sequences were performed with migec v1.2.7. With mixcr v2.1.11, UMI consensuses were aligned to TRA and TRB V and J templates and assembled into clonotypes. A clonotype was counted as expanded or contracted only if both edgeR and NoisET called the change significant, with noise models trained on biological replicates. For edgeR calls, the cutoffs were a false discovery rate-adjusted p below 0.01 and a log2 fold-change threshold of 1. As an exploratory analysis of dynamics, max-normalized trajectories of the 1000 most abundant clonotypes were examined by PCA with hierarchical clustering. The CD4 or CD8 phenotype of responding clones was assigned using the separately sequenced CD4+ and CD8+ repertoires. TCRdb cleaned the public reads at Q25 with fastp, built clones with MiXCR and kept in-frame beta chains. Rows are combined by CDR3 protein, so each entry shows the most common genes and DNA. The V and J calls shown here were made by TCRdb, not taken from the authors' results. Across this sample there are about 470,000 distinct CDR3 sequences, with approximately 25% seen only once. Around 13% of the sample is held by the ten biggest clonotypes.

The receptor was isolated from an adult woman who had mild COVID-19 (a few samples of this study predate the infection). The sample titles of this study are shuffled in the database, so cell type and time point are left out; the donor was told from shared clones. Sequences were obtained from PBMCs or a T cell subset sorted from them (not recorded which). The chain uses TRBV4-1 and TRBJ2-7; 9 bases in the middle match TRBD2. The DNA is as follows: TGCGCCAGCAGCCAAGATCGGGTAGCGGGGGTTGAGCAGTACTTC. This sequence encodes CASSQDRVAGVEQYF.